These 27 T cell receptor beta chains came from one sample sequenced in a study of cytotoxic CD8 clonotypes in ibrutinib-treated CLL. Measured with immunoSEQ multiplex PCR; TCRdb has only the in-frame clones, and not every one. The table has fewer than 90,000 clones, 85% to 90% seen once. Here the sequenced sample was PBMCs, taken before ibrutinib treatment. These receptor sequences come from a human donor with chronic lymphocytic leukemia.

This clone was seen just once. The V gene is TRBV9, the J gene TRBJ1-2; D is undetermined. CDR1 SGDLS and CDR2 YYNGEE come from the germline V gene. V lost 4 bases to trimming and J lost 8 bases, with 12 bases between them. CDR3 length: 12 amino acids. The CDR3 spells CASSLPVGGYTF. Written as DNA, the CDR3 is TGTGCCAGCAGCCTCCCCGTAGGAGGCTACACCTTC.

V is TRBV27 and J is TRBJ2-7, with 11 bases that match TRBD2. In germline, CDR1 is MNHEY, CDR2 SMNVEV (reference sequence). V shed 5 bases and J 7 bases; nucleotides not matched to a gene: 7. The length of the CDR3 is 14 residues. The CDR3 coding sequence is TGTGCCAGCAGTCAGACTAGCGGGACCGGGGAGCAGTACTTC. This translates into CASSQTSGTGEQYF.

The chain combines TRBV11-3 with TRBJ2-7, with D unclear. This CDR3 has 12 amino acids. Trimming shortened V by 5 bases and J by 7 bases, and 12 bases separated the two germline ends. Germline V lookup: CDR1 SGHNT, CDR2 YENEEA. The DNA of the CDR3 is TGTGCCAGCAGCCTGGGTAGCATTGAGCAGTACTTC. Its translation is CASSLGSIEQYF.

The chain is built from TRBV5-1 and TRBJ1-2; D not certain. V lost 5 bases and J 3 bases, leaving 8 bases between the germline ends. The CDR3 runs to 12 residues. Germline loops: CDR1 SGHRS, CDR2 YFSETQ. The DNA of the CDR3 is TGCGCCAGCAGATGGCCGGACTATGGCTACACCTTC. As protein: CASRWPDYGYTF.

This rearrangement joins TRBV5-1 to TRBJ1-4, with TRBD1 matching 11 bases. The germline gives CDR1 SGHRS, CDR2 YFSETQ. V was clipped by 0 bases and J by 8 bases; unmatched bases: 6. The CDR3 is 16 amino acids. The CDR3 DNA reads TGCGCCAGCAGCTTGGGGGCCGGGACAGGGGGAGAAAAACTGTTTTTT. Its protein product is CASSLGAGTGGEKLFF.

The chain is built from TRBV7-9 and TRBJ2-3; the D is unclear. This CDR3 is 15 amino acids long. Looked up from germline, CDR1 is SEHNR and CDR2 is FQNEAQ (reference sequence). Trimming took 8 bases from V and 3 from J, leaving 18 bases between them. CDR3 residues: CASHLLDQFTDTQYF. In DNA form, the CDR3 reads TGTGCCAGCCATCTTCTAGATCAATTTACAGATACGCAGTATTTT.

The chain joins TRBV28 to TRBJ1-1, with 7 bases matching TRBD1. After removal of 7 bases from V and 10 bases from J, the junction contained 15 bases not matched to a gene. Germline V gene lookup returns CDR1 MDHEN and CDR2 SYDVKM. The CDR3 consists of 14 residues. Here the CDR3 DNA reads TGTGCCAGCATTAGAACTGAACTGAAGGGGGCAGCTTTCTTT. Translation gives CASIRTELKGAAFF.

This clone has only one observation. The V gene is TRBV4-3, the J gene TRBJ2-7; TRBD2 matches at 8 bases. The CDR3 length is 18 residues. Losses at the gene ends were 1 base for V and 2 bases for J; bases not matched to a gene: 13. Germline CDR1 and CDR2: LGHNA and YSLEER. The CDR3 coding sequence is TGCGCCAGCAGCCAAGGTCTAGAAGCGGGAGTAGCCCCCTACGAGCAGTACTTC. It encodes CASSQGLEAGVAPYEQYF.

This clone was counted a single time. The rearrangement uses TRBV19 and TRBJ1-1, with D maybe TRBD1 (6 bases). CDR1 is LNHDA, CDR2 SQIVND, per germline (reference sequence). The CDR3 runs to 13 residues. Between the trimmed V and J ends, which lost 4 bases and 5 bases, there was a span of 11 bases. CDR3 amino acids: CASSKNRETEAFF. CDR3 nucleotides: TGTGCCAGTAGTAAGAACAGGGAGACTGAAGCTTTCTTT.

In nucleotides, the CDR3 is TGTGCCAGCAGCGAAACCTCTTTCAATACGCAGTATTTT. It translates to CASSETSFNTQYF. The chain joins TRBV7-9 to TRBJ2-3; D remains ambiguous. The CDR3 runs to 13 residues. CDR1 and CDR2 (germline): SEHNR, FQNEAQ (reference sequence). Trimming cost V 5 bases and J 7 bases, with 13 bases left between them. Supplemented by reference TRBV7-9 and TRBJ2-3, the full variable domain reads DTGVSQNPRHKITKRGQNVTFRCDPISEHNRLYWYRQTLGQGPEFLTYFQNEAQLEKSRLLSDRFSAERPKGSFSTLEIQRTEQGDSAMYLCASSETSFNTQYFGPGTRLTVL.

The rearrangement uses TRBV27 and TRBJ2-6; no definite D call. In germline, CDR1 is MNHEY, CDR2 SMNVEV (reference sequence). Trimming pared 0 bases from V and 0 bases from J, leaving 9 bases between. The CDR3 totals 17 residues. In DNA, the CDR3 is TGTGCCAGCAGTTTATCGGCACCGAACTCTGGGGCCAACGTCCTGACTTTC. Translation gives CASSLSAPNSGANVLTF.

The CDR3 here is CASTPRGGGEKLFF. In DNA, the CDR3 is TGTGCCAGCACTCCGCGGGGTGGTGGCGAAAAACTGTTTTTT. The chain couples TRBV27 to TRBJ1-4; D is unclear. The CDR3 spans 14 residues. Looked up from germline, CDR1 is MNHEY and CDR2 is SMNVEV (reference sequence). V shed 7 bases and J shed 8 bases, with 17 bases lying between them.

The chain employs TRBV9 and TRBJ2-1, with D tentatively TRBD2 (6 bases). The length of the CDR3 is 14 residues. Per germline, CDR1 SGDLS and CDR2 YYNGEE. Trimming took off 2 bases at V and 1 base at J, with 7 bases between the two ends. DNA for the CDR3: TGTGCCAGCAGCGTCGGGGGTTCCTACAATGAGCAGTTCTTC. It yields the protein CASSVGGSYNEQFF.

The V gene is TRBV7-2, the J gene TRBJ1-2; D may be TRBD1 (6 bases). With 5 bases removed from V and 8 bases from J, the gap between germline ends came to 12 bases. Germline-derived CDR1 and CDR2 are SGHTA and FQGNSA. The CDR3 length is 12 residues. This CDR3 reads CASSPQGLGYTF. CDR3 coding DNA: TGTGCCAGCAGCCCCCAGGGGCTAGGCTACACCTTC.

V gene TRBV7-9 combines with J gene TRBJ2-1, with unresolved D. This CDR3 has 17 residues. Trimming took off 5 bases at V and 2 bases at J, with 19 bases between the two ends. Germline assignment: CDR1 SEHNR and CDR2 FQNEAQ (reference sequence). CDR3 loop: CASSPWVFPSAYNEQFF. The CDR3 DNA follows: TGTGCCAGCAGCCCTTGGGTCTTCCCTTCCGCCTACAATGAGCAGTTCTTC.

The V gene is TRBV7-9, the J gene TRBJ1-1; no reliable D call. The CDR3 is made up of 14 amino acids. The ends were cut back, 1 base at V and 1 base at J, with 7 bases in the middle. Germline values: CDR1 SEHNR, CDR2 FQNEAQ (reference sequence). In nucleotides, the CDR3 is TGTGCCAGCAGCTTAGAGGCAGCGAACACTGAAGCTTTCTTT. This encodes CASSLEAANTEAFF.

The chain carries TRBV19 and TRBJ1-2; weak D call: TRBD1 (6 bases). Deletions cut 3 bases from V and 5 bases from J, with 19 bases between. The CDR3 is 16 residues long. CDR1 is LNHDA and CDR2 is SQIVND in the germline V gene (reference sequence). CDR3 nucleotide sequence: TGTGCCAGTAGTATTCGAGCTACCGGGACAAGGTATGGCTACACCTTC. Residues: CASSIRATGTRYGYTF.

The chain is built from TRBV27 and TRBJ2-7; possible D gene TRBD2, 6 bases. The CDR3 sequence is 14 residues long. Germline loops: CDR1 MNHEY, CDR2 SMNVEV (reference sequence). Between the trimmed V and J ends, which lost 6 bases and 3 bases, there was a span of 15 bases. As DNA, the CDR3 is TGTGCCAGCAGCTCTCCGGGACTTATCTACGAGCAGTACTTC. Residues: CASSSPGLIYEQYF.

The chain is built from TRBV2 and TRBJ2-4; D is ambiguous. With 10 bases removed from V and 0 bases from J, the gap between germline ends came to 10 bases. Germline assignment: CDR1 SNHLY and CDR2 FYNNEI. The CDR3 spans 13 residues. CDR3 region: CAIIDQAKNIQYF. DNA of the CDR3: TGTGCCATAATAGACCAAGCCAAAAACATTCAGTACTTC.

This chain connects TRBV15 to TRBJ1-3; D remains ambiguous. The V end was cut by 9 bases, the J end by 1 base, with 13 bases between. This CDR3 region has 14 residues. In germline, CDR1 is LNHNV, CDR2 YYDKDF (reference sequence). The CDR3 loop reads CATNTLRSGNTIYF. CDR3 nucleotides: TGTGCCACAAACACACTAAGGTCTGGAAACACCATATATTTT.

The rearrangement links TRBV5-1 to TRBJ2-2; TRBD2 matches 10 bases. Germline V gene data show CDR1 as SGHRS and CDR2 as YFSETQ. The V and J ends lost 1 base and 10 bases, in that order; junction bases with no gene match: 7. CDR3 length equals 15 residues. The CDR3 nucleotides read TGCGCCAGCAGCTTGACTAGCGGGACCAGCCCGGAGCTGTTTTTT. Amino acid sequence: CASSLTSGTSPELFF.

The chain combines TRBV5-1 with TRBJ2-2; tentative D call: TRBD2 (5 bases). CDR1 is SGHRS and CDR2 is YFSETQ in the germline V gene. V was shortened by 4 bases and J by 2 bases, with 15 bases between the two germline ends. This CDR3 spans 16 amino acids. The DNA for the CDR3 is TGCGCCAGCAGCCTCCAACTAGATTCAAACACCGGGGAGCTGTTTTTT. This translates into CASSLQLDSNTGELFF.

CDR3 nucleotides: TGTGCCAGCAGTTTTTACTCCGGGACAGCTGCCTACGAGCAGTACTTC. Translation gives CASSFYSGTAAYEQYF. V usage is TRBV28 and J usage is TRBJ2-7, with TRBD1 matching over 7 bases. J lost 2 bases, V lost 3 bases, and 10 bases had no gene match. The CDR3 totals 16 residues. Germline values: CDR1 MDHEN, CDR2 SYDVKM.

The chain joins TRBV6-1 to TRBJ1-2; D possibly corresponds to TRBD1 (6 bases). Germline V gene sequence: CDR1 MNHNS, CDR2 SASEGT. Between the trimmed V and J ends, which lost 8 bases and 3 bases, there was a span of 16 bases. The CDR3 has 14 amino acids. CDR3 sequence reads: CASRPGEGDYGYTF. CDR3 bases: TGTGCCAGCCGTCCGGGGGAGGGGGACTATGGCTACACCTTC.

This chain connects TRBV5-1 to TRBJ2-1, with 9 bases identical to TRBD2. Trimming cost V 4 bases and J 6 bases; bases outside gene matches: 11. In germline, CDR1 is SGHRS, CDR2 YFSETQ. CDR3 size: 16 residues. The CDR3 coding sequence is TGCGCCAGCAGCGGAGTCGTGGTAGCGGGAGCCAATGAGCAGTTCTTC. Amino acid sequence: CASSGVVVAGANEQFF. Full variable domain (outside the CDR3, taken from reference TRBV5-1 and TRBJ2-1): KAGVTQTPRYLIKTRGQQVTLSCSPISGHRSVSWYQQTPGQGLQFLFEYFSETQRNKGNFPGRFSGRQFSNSRSEMNVSTLELGDSALYLCASSGVVVAGANEQFFGPGTRLTVL.

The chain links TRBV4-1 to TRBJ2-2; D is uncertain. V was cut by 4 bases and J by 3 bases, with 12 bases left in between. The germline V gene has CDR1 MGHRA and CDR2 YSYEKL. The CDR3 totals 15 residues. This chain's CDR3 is CASSPVFSDTGELFF. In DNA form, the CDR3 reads TGCGCCAGCAGCCCCGTCTTTTCCGACACCGGGGAGCTGTTTTTT.

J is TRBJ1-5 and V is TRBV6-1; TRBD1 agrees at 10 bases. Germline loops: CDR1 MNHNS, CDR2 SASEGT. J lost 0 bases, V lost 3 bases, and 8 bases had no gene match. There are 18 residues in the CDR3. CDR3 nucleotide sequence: TGTGCCAGCAGTGACATACCGACAGGGGGCTATAGCAATCAGCCCCAGCATTTT. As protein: CASSDIPTGGYSNQPQHF.